Included here is one T cell receptor beta chain sequence, with context. Libraries of TCR beta came from iRepertoire HTBI primers plus Arm-PCR of CDR3 regions. TCRdb fed the multiplex PCR reads into MiXCR, producing one record per CDR3 protein. The sample shows around 450,000 distinct CDR3 sequences, around a fifth of them seen only once. Sample time point: persistent/refractory GD, antithyroid drugs over 5 years with positive TRAb. RNA from PBMCs was the source of the TCR library. Criteria from the American Thyroid Association guidelines were applied to diagnose Graves' disease. Germline loops: CDR1 MNHEY, CDR2 SVGAGI. The CDR3 has 16 residues. V shed 0 bases and J shed 0 bases, with 11 bases lying between them. This entry is derived from a study of regulatory T cells in long-lasting Graves disease.

Sequences were derived from peripheral blood mononuclear cells (PBMCs), sampled when the disease was refractory, from a patient treated with antithyroid drugs. The V call is TRBV6-5, the J call TRBJ1-1; no clear D gene. The TCR originated in a female donor with Graves disease. CDR3 loop: CASSYSPRILNTEAFF. For the CDR3, the DNA is TGTGCCAGCAGTTACTCGCCCAGGATTTTGAACACTGAAGCTTTCTTT.